A selection of T cell receptor beta chains follows, all from one sample in a study of Tregs in tolerant kidney transplant recipients. Sequencing was performed with immunoSEQ multiplex PCR; in TCRdb, only in-frame clones are kept and a portion is missing. The sample yields 70,000 to 95,000 clones, 91% seen once. The material sequenced was Tregs from blood, taken before the transplant. All receptors derive from a human donor who received a combined kidney and bone marrow transplant. CDR3s include the opening cysteine and the closing phenylalanine or tryptophan.

V gene,J gene,CDR3 length,CDR3 protein
TRBV5-1,TRBJ2-5,13,CASSLVGKETQYF
TRBV6-6,TRBJ2-7,13,CASSYGTGYEQYF
TRBV2,TRBJ2-7,13,CASSEDSFYEQYF
TRBV28,TRBJ1-2,12,CASSLGRNGYTF
TRBV11-2,TRBJ1-1,13,CASSHGQGLEAFF
TRBV6-1,TRBJ2-3,16,CASSANSGRGTDTQYF
TRBV5-1,TRBJ2-1,15,CASSSGTAPWDEQFF
TRBV7-8,TRBJ2-2,16,CASSLAGAGNTGELFF
TRBV18,TRBJ2-7,15,CASSPAGTGSSEQYF
TRBV18,TRBJ2-5,16,CASSRMGLELQETQYF
TRBV4-2,TRBJ2-7,19,CASSHPRGLARKLSYEQYF
TRBV11-2,NA,14,CASSFGTGDYEQYF
TRBV1,TRBJ2-7,16,CTSSRGLAGGPYEQYF
TRBV19,TRBJ1-4,14,CASSIGSTNEKLFF
TRBV28,TRBJ2-7,14,CASSVSGPPYEQYF
TRBV13,TRBJ1-1,14,CASSLGQGDTEAFF
TRBV7-9,TRBJ2-4,18,CASSPLLGLAGGEGIQYF
TRBV19,TRBJ2-7,17,CASSNPRLAGGTYEQYF
TRBV19,TRBJ1-1,14,CASSTWQKNTEAFF
TRBV5-1,TRBJ2-6,19,CASTLAPAGSRSGANVLTF
TRBV7-3,TRBJ2-1,15,CASSLRQSSYNEQFF
TRBV5-8,TRBJ1-1,16,CASSPVYSPLNTEAFF